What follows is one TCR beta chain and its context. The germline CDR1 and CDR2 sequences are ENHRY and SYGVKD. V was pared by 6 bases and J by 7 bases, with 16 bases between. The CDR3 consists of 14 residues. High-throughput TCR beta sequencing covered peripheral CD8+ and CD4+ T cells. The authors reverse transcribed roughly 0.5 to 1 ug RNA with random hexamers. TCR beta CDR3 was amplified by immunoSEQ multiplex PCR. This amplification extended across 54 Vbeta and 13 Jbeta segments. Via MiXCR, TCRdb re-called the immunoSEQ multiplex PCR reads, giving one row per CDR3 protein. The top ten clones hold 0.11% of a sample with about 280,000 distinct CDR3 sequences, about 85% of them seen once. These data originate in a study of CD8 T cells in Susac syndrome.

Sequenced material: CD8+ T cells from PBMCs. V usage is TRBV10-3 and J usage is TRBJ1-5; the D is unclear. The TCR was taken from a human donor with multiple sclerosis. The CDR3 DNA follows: TGTGCCATCAGCTCACTGGGTCTCGAACAGCCCCAGCATTTT. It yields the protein CAISSLGLEQPQHF.